This section outlines one TCR beta chain sequence together with its context. What it binds is unknown. The source of the sample is a study of CXCR3-negative and CXCR3-positive naive CD8 T cells. Overall study results and limits: For CXCR3-positive naive cells, TRB CDR3s were more hydrophobic than those of CXCR3-negative naive cells.

Libraries were UMI-labeled 5' RACE TRB cDNA. TCRdb derives one entry per CDR3 protein from the 5' RACE reads, leaving out DNA. This sample carries about 110,000 distinct CDR3 sequences, with more than 0.3% going to the ten biggest clones. CDR1 SGHRS and CDR2 YFSETQ come from the germline V gene. The CDR3 is 13 residues long. The TCR sequence derives from a human donor in good health. Some clones in this sample may be carry-over from other donors' samples. The sequenced sample was naive CXCR3+ CD8+ T cells from blood. Regarding subset: CD45RO-CCR7+CD27+CD95- naive CD8+ T cells expressing CXCR3 (TNR3+). This sequence joins TRBV5-1 and TRBJ2-3; TCRdb calls TRBD1, which cannot be checked without DNA. This CDR3 is CASTGRGVDTQYF. The whole variable domain, remainder taken from reference TRBV5-1 and TRBJ2-3, is KAGVTQTPRYLIKTRGQQVTLSCSPISGHRSVSWYQQTPGQGLQFLFEYFSETQRNKGNFPGRFSGRQFSNSRSEMNVSTLELGDSALYLCASTGRGVDTQYFGPGTRLTVL.